The T cell receptor (beta chain) under discussion was sequenced for a study of technical replicates of blood from several donors. Method: immunoSEQ multiplex PCR; TCRdb's copy keeps in-frame clones and lacks some. The sample lists about 99,000 clones; 95% were seen once. V dropped 6 bases and J dropped 7; count of bases not matched to a gene: 11. The CDR3 consists of 15 residues. Germline loops: CDR1 MDHEN, CDR2 SYDVKM. This clone showed up just once. The chain uses TRBV28 and TRBJ1-2; TRBD1 matches at 10 bases. The sample consisted of T cells isolated from PBMCs. The receptor was isolated from a human donor in good health. CDR3 region: CASSQDRGRDFGYTF. CDR3 sequence (DNA): TGTGCCAGCAGCCAAGACAGGGGGCGAGATTTTGGCTACACCTTC.